The clone carrying this T cell receptor beta chain occurred once. Its antigen is as yet unknown. This table comes from immunoSEQ multiplex PCR, and its TCRdb copy is limited to in-frame clones, with some not included. The table has some 50,000 clones, about 81% seen once; the top ten hold about 0.42%. CDR1 and CDR2 from the germline V gene are SGHTA and FQGNSA. This CDR3 is 16 amino acids long. Trimming shortened V by 7 bases and J by 7 bases, and 23 bases separated the two germline ends. This sample was taken from a study of graft-versus-host responses after intestinal transplantation. The chain joins TRBV7-2 to TRBJ2-1; possible D gene TRBD2, 7 bases. The sample here was unstimulated CD4+ T cells sorted from spleen or lymph node cells, taken before transplant. This TCR derives from a human donor who was the organ donor for an intestinal transplant. CDR3 DNA sequence: TGTGCCAGCACCCTGATGGGGGGGCGTGGGTATAATGAGCAGTTCTTC. Translated: CASTLMGGRGYNEQFF.